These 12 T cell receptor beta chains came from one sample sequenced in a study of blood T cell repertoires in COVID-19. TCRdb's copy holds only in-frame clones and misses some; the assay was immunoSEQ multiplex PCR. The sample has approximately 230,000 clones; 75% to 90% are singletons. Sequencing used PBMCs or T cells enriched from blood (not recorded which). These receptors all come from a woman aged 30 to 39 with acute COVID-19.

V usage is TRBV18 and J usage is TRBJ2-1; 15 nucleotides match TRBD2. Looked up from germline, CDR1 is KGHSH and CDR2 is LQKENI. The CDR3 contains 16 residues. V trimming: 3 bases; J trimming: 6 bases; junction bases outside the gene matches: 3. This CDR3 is CASSPRTSGRANEQFF. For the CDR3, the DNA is TGTGCCAGCTCACCCAGGACTAGCGGGAGGGCCAATGAGCAGTTCTTC. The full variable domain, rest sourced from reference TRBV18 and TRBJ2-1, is NAGVMQNPRHLVRRRGQEARLRCSPMKGHSHVYWYRQLPEEGLKFMVYLQKENIIDESGMPKERFSAEFPKEGPSILRIQQVVRGDSAAYFCASSPRTSGRANEQFFGPGTRLTVL.

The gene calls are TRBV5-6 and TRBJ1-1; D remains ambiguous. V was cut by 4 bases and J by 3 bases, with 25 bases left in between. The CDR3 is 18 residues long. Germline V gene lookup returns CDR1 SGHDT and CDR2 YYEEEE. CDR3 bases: TGTGCCAGCAGCGGAGGTCTGCTATCGGCGGGGAGTGACACTGAAGCTTTCTTT. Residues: CASSGGLLSAGSDTEAFF.

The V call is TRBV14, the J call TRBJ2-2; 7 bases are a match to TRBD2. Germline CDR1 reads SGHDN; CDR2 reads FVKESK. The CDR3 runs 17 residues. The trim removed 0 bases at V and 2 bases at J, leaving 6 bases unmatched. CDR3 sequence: CASSQDRGGVNTGELFF. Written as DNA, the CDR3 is TGTGCCAGCAGCCAAGATCGGGGAGGGGTAAACACCGGGGAGCTGTTTTTT. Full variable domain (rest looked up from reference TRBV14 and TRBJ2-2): EAGVTQFPSHSVIEKGQTVTLRCDPISGHDNLYWYRRVMGKEIKFLLHFVKESKQDESGMPNNRFLAERTGGTYSTLKVQPAELEDSGVYFCASSQDRGGVNTGELFFGEGSRLTVL.

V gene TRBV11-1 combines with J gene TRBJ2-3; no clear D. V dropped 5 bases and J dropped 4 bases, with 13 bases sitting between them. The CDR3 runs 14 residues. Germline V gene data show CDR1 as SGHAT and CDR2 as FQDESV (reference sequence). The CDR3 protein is CASSEVVRSDTQYF. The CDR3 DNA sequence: TGTGCCAGCAGCGAGGTTGTCCGGTCAGATACGCAGTATTTT.

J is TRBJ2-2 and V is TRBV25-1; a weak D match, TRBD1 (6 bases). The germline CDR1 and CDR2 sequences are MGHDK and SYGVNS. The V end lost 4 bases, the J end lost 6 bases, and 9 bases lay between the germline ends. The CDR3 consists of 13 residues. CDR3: CASSVGQPGELFF. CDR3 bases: TGTGCCAGCAGTGTAGGACAGCCCGGGGAGCTGTTTTTT.

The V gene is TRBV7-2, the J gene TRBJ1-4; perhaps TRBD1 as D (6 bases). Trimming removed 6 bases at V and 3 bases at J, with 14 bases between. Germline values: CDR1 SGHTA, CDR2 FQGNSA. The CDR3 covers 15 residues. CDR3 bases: TGTGCCAGCAGACAACAGGGTTCAGCTAATGAAAAACTGTTTTTT. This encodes CASRQQGSANEKLFF.

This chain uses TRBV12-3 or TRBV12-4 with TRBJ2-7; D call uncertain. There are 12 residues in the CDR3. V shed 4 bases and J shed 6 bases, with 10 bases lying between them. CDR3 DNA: TGTGCCAGCAGTTCGACCGGGTTCGAGCAGTACTTC. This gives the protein CASSSTGFEQYF.

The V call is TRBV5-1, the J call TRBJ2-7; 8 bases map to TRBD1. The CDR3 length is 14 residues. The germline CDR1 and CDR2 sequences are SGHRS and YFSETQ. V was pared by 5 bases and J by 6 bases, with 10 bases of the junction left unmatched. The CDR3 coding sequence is TGCGCCAGCAGTCCCGGGACAGGCTTTAGCGAGCAGTACTTC. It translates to CASSPGTGFSEQYF.

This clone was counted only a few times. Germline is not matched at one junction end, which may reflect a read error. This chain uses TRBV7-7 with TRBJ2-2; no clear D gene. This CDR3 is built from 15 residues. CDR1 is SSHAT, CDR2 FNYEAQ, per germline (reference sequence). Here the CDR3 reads CASSLMRTNTGELFF. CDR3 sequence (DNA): TGTGCTAGCAGCTTAATGCGGACGAACACCGGGGAGCTGTTTTTT.

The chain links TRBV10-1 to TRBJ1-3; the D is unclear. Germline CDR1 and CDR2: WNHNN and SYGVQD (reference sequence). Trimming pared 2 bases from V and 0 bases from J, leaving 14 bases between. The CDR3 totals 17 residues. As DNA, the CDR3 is TGCGCCAGCAGTGAGATGGAGCGGGATACCTCTGGAAACACCATATATTTT. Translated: CASSEMERDTSGNTIYF.

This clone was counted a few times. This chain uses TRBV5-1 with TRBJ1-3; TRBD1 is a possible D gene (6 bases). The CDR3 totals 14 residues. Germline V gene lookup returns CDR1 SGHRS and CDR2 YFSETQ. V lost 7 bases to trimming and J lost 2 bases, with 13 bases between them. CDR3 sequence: CASQKQGPGNTIYF. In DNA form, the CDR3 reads TGCGCCAGCCAAAAACAGGGCCCTGGAAACACCATATATTTT.

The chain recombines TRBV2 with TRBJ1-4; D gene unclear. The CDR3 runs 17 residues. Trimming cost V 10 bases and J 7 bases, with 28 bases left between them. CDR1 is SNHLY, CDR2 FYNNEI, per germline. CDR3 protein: CAIRESSAGSPREKLFF. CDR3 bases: TGTGCCATTAGGGAGAGCTCGGCGGGGAGTCCTCGTGAAAAACTGTTTTTT.